This record concerns one T cell receptor beta chain sequence. Its target is unknown. This table comes from immunoSEQ multiplex PCR, and its TCRdb copy is limited to in-frame clones, with some not included. The sample lists about 22,000 clones; about 97% were seen once. The sample originates from a study of monozygotic twins with cystic fibrosis. The study's findings and limits: Clonality was generally low (median around 0.009), higher in the most severe patients. V usage most resembled the co-twin in 13 of 16 pairs. Nucleotide-identical clonotype sharing was significantly higher within monozygotic CF twin pairs than between unrelated CF individuals. Age, concordance and disease severity did not associate with shared CDR3 numbers.

Germline loops: CDR1 SNHLY, CDR2 FYNNEI. The CDR3 sequence is 13 residues long. Trimming cost V 6 bases and J 2 bases, with 10 bases left between them. This clonotype originated in a girl aged 5 to 17 with cystic fibrosis. The chain carries TRBV2 and TRBJ1-2; no clear D. The sample taken for sequencing was blood. CDR3 amino acids: CASRSGSNYGYTF. The CDR3 coding sequence is TGTGCCAGCAGGTCAGGCTCGAACTATGGCTACACCTTC.